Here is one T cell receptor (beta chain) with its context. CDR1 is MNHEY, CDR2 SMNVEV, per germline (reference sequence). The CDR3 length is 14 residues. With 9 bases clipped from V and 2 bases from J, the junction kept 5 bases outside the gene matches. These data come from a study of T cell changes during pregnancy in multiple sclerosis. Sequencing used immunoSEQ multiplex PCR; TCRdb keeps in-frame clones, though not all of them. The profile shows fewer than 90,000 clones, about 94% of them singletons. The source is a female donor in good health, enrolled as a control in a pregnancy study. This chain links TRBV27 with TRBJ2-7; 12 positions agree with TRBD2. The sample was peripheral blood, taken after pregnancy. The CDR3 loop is CASVRTSGTYEQYF. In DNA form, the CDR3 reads TGTGCCAGTGTCAGGACTAGCGGGACCTACGAGCAGTACTTC.